A single sample gave rise to the 26 T cell receptor beta chains below, sequenced in a study of Japanese encephalitis immunity and Zika vaccine responses. PBMCs were CFSE-labeled and cultured for 6 to 7 days with peptide pools at approximately 1 ug/mL each. Proliferating CD4 T cells were sorted unfixed as live CD56-CD19-CD16-CD3+CD4+ CFSE-low cells. TCRdb passed the 5' RACE reads through MiXCR, listing each CDR3 protein once. The data hold fewer than 2,000 distinct CDR3 sequences, with less than 5.5% observed a single time. Here the sequenced sample was antigen-activated CD4+ T cells from blood, cultured, taken during a Zika inactivated vaccine study. The receptors were sampled from an adult woman who received an inactivated Zika virus vaccine.

Judged by abundance, this clonotype is medium-sized (0.01 to 0.1%). The rearrangement joins TRBV3-1 to TRBJ2-3; no reliable D call. The CDR3 length is 12 residues. The germline gives CDR1 LGHDT, CDR2 YNNKEL (reference sequence). The V end lost 3 bases, the J end lost 6 bases, and 7 bases lay between the germline ends. CDR3 amino acids: CASSHFGDTQYF. The DNA of the CDR3 is TGTGCCAGCAGCCATTTCGGGGATACGCAGTATTTT.

This clonotype is medium-sized within its sample. The V and J genes are TRBV4-3 and TRBJ1-4; 8 bases line up with TRBD1. In germline, CDR1 is LGHNA, CDR2 YSLEER. The ends lost 1 base at V and 6 bases at J; junction bases unmatched: 4. The CDR3 extends over 15 amino acids. The CDR3 DNA follows: TGCGCCAGCAGCCAAGTCGGACAGGGAGATGAAAAACTGTTTTTT. Its protein is CASSQVGQGDEKLFF.

This clonotype has a handful of counts. The rearrangement uses TRBV5-1 and TRBJ2-7; maybe TRBD1 (6 bases). CDR3 length: 15 residues. V was cut by 0 bases and J by 6 bases, with 16 bases left in between. Germline assignment: CDR1 SGHRS and CDR2 YFSETQ. The CDR3 nucleotides are TGCGCCAGCAGCTTGGTTACAGGGAAGGATGGCGAGCAGTACTTC. This gives the protein CASSLVTGKDGEQYF.

The sample holds many counts of this clonotype. The V gene is TRBV6-5, the J gene TRBJ2-2, with 8 bases identical to TRBD2. V lost 2 bases, J lost 4 bases, and 0 bases stayed unmatched. The CDR3 runs to 14 residues. Germline CDR1 and CDR2: MNHEY and SVGAGI. CDR3 in DNA: TGTGCCAGCAGTTACCTAGCGGGCACCGGGGAGCTGTTTTTT. It translates to CASSYLAGTGELFF.

This clonotype was detected once. A read error is possible here, since a much larger clone lies one base away. The J gene is TRBJ2-5, the V gene TRBV27; TRBD2 matches 7 bases. The germline gives CDR1 MNHEY, CDR2 SMNVEV (reference sequence). The CDR3 is 13 amino acids. The CDR3 DNA is TGTGCCAACAGTTTAAATCGGGAGGCCACCCAGTACTTC. Protein: CANSLNREATQYF.

This clonotype was recorded at least ten times. The V gene is TRBV5-5, the J gene TRBJ1-4; D not certain. V shed 5 bases and J shed 8 bases, with 16 bases lying between them. The CDR3 extends over 14 amino acids. The germline V gene encodes CDR1 SGHKS and CDR2 YYEKEE (reference sequence). CDR3 sequence reads: CASSRDFPAEKLFF. CDR3 in DNA: TGTGCCAGCAGTCGCGACTTTCCAGCCGAAAAACTGTTTTTT.

This clonotype ranks as medium-sized. The chain links TRBV12-3 or TRBV12-4 to TRBJ2-1, with 7 bases matching TRBD2. V shed 3 bases and J 5 bases; nucleotides not matched to a gene: 7. CDR3 length: 15 residues. CDR3 in DNA: TGTGCCAGCAGTTTCAGGGCGGGGGACCACAATGAGCAGTTCTTC. Translation gives CASSFRAGDHNEQFF.

In its sample, this clonotype is medium-sized. J is TRBJ1-2 and V is TRBV7-2; 9 bases line up with TRBD1. The germline gives CDR1 SGHTA, CDR2 FQGNSA. V was clipped by 3 bases and J by 4 bases; unmatched bases: 0. This CDR3 region has 13 residues. Written as DNA, the CDR3 is TGTGCCAGCAGCTTGGGACAGGGCTATGGCTACACCTTC. This codes for CASSLGQGYGYTF.

This clonotype is labeled as hyperexpanded. The chain uses TRBV28 and TRBJ2-2; D is unresolved. This CDR3 contains 14 residues. Germline loops: CDR1 MDHEN, CDR2 SYDVKM. V was clipped by 1 base and J by 4 bases, with 7 bases between them. The DNA of the CDR3 is TGTGCCAGCAGTTTATTTGGCGCCACCGGGGAGCTGTTTTTT. It yields the protein CASSLFGATGELFF.

This clonotype counts as medium-sized. J is TRBJ2-2 and V is TRBV4-2; D remains ambiguous. The CDR3 extends over 14 amino acids. V was shortened by 0 bases and J by 4 bases, with 6 bases between the two germline ends. Looked up from germline, CDR1 is LGHNA and CDR2 is YNFKEQ. CDR3 in amino acids: CASSQEARTGELFF. As DNA, the CDR3 is TGTGCCAGCAGCCAAGAAGCCCGCACCGGGGAGCTGTTTTTT.

This clonotype rates as large. The CDR3 sequence: CAISQSTEQYF. For the CDR3, the DNA is TGTGCCATCAGTCAATCTACGGAGCAGTACTTC. This chain uses TRBV10-3 with TRBJ2-7; D is uncertain. The CDR3 sequence is 11 residues long. Germline V gene sequence: CDR1 ENHRY, CDR2 SYGVKD. Trimming stripped 5 bases from V and 7 bases from J, with 9 bases between.

This clonotype was found a few times. A much larger clone differs from this one at a single base, so this may be a read error. V gene TRBV15 combines with J gene TRBJ2-5; TRBD1 is a possible D gene (5 bases). The germline V gene encodes CDR1 LNHNV and CDR2 YYDKDF (reference sequence). This CDR3 has 17 residues. V was clipped by 1 base and J by 4 bases, with 19 bases between them. CDR3 bases: TGTGCCACCAGCAGAGCCGTAGCCGGGTCAGGGTTAGAGACCCAGTACTTC. Amino acids: CATSRAVAGSGLETQYF.

CDR3 nucleotides: TGTGCCAGTAGTATAGGAGCCTACGAGCAGTACTTC. Protein: CASSIGAYEQYF. This chain connects TRBV19 to TRBJ2-7; D is undetermined. From germline, CDR1 is LNHDA and CDR2 SQIVND (reference sequence). The CDR3 consists of 12 residues. V was cut by 1 base and J by 2 bases, with 3 bases left in between.

A single count supports this clonotype. V usage is TRBV3-1 and J usage is TRBJ1-2; unclear D gene. CDR3 size: 14 residues. CDR1 is LGHDT and CDR2 is YNNKEL in the germline V gene (reference sequence). V lost 0 bases to trimming and J lost 8 bases, with 13 bases between them. CDR3 DNA: TGTGCCAGCAGCCAAGATTGGCAGAAAGGAGGCTACACCTTC. Translation: CASSQDWQKGGYTF.

This clonotype is deemed hyperexpanded. V and J are TRBV18 and TRBJ2-6; D unresolved. CDR1 and CDR2 (germline): KGHSH, LQKENI. This CDR3 has 15 amino acids. The V end was cut by 2 bases, the J end by 0 bases, with 5 bases between. CDR3: CASSPLGSGANVLTF. CDR3 DNA: TGTGCCAGCTCACCATTGGGCTCTGGGGCCAACGTCCTGACTTTC. The full variable domain, in which reference TRBV18 and TRBJ2-6 provide the parts outside the CDR3, is NAGVMQNPRHLVRRRGQEARLRCSPMKGHSHVYWYRQLPEEGLKFMVYLQKENIIDESGMPKERFSAEFPKEGPSILRIQQVVRGDSAAYFCASSPLGSGANVLTFGAGSRLTVL.

By share, this clonotype ranks as medium-sized (0.01 to 0.1%). V usage is TRBV9 and J usage is TRBJ1-2, with D hard to call. The germline V and J ends were trimmed by 0 bases and 4 bases, with 10 bases remaining between them. Per germline, CDR1 SGDLS and CDR2 YYNGEE. This CDR3 has 14 amino acids. The CDR3 nucleotides read TGTGCCAGCAGCGTAGCCCCGGACGGCTATGGCTACACCTTC. It translates to CASSVAPDGYGYTF. Drawing the rest from reference TRBV9 and TRBJ1-2, the complete variable domain is DSGVTQTPKHLITATGQRVTLRCSPRSGDLSVYWYQQSLDQGLQFLIQYYNGEERAKGNILERFSAQQFPDLHSELNLSSLELGDSALYFCASSVAPDGYGYTFGSGTRLTVV.

This clonotype showed up many times. V usage is TRBV6-2 or TRBV6-3 and J usage is TRBJ2-7, with 8 bases identical to TRBD1. Germline lookup yields CDR1 MNHEY and CDR2 SVGEGT. The V and J ends lost 7 bases and 3 bases, in that order; junction bases with no gene match: 11. The CDR3 totals 15 residues. In DNA form, the CDR3 reads TGTGCCAGCACCAGCAAGACAGGGGTTAGCTACGAGCAGTACTTC. It encodes CASTSKTGVSYEQYF.

This clonotype was recorded at least ten times. The CDR3 reads CASSFQRAAGELFF. DNA for the CDR3: TGTGCCAGCAGCTTTCAGCGGGCCGCCGGGGAGCTGTTTTTT. V gene TRBV11-2 combines with J gene TRBJ2-2, with D possibly matching TRBD2 (6 bases). The CDR3 sequence is 14 residues long. From germline, CDR1 is SGHAT and CDR2 FQNNGV. Trimming shortened V by 3 bases and J by 6 bases, and 11 bases separated the two germline ends.

The sample holds many counts of this clonotype. This chain uses TRBV28 with TRBJ2-3; TRBD1 agrees at 8 bases. The germline gives CDR1 MDHEN, CDR2 SYDVKM. V dropped 7 bases and J dropped 7; count of bases not matched to a gene: 10. There are 14 residues in the CDR3. CDR3 amino acids: CASNPGQVHHTQYF. The CDR3 DNA sequence: TGTGCCAGCAACCCGGGACAGGTTCACCATACGCAGTATTTT.

By sample fraction, this clonotype is large. The chain uses TRBV6-2 or TRBV6-3 and TRBJ2-3; D uncertain. Trimming took 4 bases from V and 3 from J, leaving 8 bases between them. Germline V gene lookup returns CDR1 MNHEY and CDR2 SVGEGT. The CDR3 length is 13 residues. The CDR3: CASSSLLTDTQYF. The DNA for the CDR3 is TGTGCCAGCAGTTCCCTTCTTACAGATACGCAGTATTTT.

This clonotype is termed medium-sized. The chain employs TRBV29-1 and TRBJ1-1; no firm D call. The length of the CDR3 is 11 residues. Trimming left V 3 bases short and J 7 bases short, with 9 bases between. Germline loops: CDR1 SQVTM, CDR2 ANQGSEA. The CDR3 here is CSVDTWGEAFF. The DNA for the CDR3 is TGCAGCGTTGATACCTGGGGTGAAGCTTTCTTT.

The V gene is TRBV20-1, the J gene TRBJ2-7; 10 nucleotides line up with TRBD2. Per the germline V gene, CDR1 is DFQATT and CDR2 is SNEGSKA (reference sequence). The V gene end was trimmed by 4 bases and the J gene end by 1 base; junction bases not matched to a gene: 13. The CDR3 has 17 residues. CDR3 loop: CSAKRPGTSEGSYEQYF. The CDR3 coding sequence is TGCAGTGCTAAACGTCCCGGGACTAGCGAGGGTTCCTACGAGCAGTACTTC.

This clonotype has a count of ten or more. A far larger clone differs by one base, so this is likely a read error. The V call is TRBV6-2 or TRBV6-3, the J call TRBJ2-1; no reliable D call. The V gene's germline CDR1 is MNHEY and CDR2 SVGEGT. The CDR3 runs 17 residues. V lost 4 bases, J lost 2 bases, and 18 bases lay in between. The CDR3 region has the DNA TGTGCCAGCAGTTTCCCTCTTGTGGCGTTGACCTACAATGAGCAGTTCTTC. Its translation: CASSFPLVALTYNEQFF.

This clonotype is classed as medium-sized. The CDR3 sequence is CASSPMGQGVFYSGNTIYF. The CDR3 DNA follows: TGTGCCAGCTCACCAATGGGACAGGGTGTCTTCTACTCTGGAAACACCATATATTTT. The rearrangement links TRBV18 to TRBJ1-3, with 9 bases matching TRBD1. The CDR3 is 19 amino acids. J gave up 0 bases and V 2 bases, and 11 bases lay outside the gene matches. The germline gives CDR1 KGHSH, CDR2 LQKENI.

By share of the sample, this clonotype is medium-sized. The chain combines TRBV30 with TRBJ2-1; D unresolved. CDR1 and CDR2 (germline): GTSNPN, SVGIG (reference sequence). V lost 2 bases and J lost 4, with 15 bases in between. The CDR3 is made up of 15 amino acids. This CDR3 reads CAWSPLNRDYNEQFF. The DNA of the CDR3 is TGTGCCTGGAGTCCTCTAAACAGAGATTACAATGAGCAGTTCTTC.

This chain uses TRBV2 with TRBJ1-3; unclear D gene. Between the trimmed V and J ends, which lost 2 bases and 0 bases, there was a span of 8 bases. The CDR3 is 15 residues long. CDR1 and CDR2 (germline): SNHLY, FYNNEI. CDR3 amino acids: CASSEMGFSGNTIYF. The CDR3 DNA reads TGTGCCAGCAGTGAAATGGGGTTCTCTGGAAACACCATATATTTT.